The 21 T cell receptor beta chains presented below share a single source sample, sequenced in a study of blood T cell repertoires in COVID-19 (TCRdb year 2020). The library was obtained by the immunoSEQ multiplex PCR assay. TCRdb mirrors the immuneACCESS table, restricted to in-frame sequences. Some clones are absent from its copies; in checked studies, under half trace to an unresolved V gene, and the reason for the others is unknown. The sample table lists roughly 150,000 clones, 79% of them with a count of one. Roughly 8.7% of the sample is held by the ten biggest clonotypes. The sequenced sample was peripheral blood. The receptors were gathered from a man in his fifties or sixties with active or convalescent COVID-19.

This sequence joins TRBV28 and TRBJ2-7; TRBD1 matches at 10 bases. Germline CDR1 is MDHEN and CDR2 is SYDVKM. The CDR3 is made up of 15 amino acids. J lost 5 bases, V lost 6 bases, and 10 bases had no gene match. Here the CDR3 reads CASSLSGQGNHEQYF. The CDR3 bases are TGTGCCAGCAGCCTCTCGGGACAGGGGAACCACGAGCAGTACTTC.

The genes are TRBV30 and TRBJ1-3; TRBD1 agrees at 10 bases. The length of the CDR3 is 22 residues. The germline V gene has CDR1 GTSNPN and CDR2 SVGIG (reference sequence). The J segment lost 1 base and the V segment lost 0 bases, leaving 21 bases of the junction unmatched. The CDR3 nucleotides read TGTGCCTGGAGTGTACCCTTGAGAGGGACAGGGGCAATTTTTAGGTCTGGAAACACCATATATTTT. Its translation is CAWSVPLRGTGAIFRSGNTIYF.

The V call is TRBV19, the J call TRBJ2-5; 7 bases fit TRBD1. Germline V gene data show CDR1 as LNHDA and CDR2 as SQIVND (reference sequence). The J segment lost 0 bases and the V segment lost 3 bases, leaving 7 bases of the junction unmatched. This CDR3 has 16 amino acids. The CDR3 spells CASSIRTGGNQETQYF. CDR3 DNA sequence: TGTGCCAGTAGTATTCGGACAGGTGGGAACCAAGAGACCCAGTACTTC.

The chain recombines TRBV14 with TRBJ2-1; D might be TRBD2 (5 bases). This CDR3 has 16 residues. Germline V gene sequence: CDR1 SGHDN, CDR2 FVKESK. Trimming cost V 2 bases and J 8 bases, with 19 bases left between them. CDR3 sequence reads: CASSQRRPEAVYEQFF. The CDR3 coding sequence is TGTGCCAGCAGCCAACGGAGGCCAGAAGCAGTCTATGAGCAGTTCTTC.

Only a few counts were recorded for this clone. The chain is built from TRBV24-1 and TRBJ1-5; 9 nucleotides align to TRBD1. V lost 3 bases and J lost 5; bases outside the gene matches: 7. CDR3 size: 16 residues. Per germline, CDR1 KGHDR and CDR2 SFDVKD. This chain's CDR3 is CATSDGGTGLYQPQHF. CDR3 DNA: TGTGCCACCAGTGATGGGGGGACAGGGCTTTATCAGCCCCAGCATTTT.

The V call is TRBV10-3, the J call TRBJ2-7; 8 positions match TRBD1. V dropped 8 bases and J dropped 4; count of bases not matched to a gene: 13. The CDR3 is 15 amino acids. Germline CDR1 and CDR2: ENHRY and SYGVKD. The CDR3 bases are TGTGCCATCCGCCGGGACAGGATCTTACCGTACGAGCAGTACTTC. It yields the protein CAIRRDRILPYEQYF.

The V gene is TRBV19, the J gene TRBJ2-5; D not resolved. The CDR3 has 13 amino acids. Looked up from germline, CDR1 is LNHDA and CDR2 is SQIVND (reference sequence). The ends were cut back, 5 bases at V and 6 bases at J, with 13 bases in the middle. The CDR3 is CASSPPGLQTQYF. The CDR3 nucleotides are TGTGCCAGTAGTCCTCCAGGATTACAGACCCAGTACTTC.

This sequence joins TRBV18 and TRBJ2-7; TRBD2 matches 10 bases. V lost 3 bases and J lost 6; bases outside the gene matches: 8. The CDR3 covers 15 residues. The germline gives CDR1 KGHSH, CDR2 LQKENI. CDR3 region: CASSPAVLAGAEQYF. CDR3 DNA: TGTGCCAGCTCACCGGCTGTTCTAGCGGGAGCCGAGCAGTACTTC.

CDR3 in amino acids: CASSLDGHSDTQYF. CDR3 DNA: TGTGCCAGCAGCTTAGACGGACACTCAGATACGCAGTATTTT. The chain employs TRBV11-3 and TRBJ2-3, with D possibly TRBD1 on 5 matching bases. The CDR3 consists of 14 residues. Per germline, CDR1 SGHNT and CDR2 YENEEA. Trimming left V 0 bases short and J 4 bases short, with 8 bases between. Combining the CDR3 with reference TRBV11-3 and TRBJ2-3 gives the whole variable domain EAGVVQSPRYKIIEKKQPVAFWCNPISGHNTLYWYLQNLGQGPELLIRYENEEAVDDSQLPKDRFSAERLKGVDSTLKIQPAELGDSAVYLCASSLDGHSDTQYFGPGTRLTVL.

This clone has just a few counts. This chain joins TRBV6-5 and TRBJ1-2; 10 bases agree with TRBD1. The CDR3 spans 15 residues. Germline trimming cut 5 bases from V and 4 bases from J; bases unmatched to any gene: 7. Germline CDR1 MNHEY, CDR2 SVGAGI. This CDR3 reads CASSPRTGGFYGYTF. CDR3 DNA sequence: TGTGCCAGCAGTCCCAGGACAGGGGGGTTCTATGGCTACACCTTC.

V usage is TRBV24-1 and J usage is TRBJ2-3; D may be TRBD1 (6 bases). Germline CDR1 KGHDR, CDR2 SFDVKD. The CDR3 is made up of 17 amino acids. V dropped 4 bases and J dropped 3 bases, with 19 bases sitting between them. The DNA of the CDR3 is TGTGCCACCAGTGAGGGAACACACAGGGCAGGTACAGATACGCAGTATTTT. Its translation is CATSEGTHRAGTDTQYF.

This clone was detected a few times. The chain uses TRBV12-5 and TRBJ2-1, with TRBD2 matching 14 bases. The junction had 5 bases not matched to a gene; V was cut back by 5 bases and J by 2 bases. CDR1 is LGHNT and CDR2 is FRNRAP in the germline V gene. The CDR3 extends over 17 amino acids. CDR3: CASGLGLAGETYNEQFF. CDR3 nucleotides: TGTGCTAGTGGTCTGGGACTAGCGGGAGAAACCTACAATGAGCAGTTCTTC.

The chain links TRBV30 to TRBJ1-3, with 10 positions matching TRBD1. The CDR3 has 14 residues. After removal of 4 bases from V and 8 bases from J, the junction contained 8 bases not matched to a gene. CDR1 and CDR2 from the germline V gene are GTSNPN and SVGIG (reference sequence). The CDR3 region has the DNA TGTGCCTGGAAGGAGACAGGGGGCTTTGACACCATATATTTT. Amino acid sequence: CAWKETGGFDTIYF.

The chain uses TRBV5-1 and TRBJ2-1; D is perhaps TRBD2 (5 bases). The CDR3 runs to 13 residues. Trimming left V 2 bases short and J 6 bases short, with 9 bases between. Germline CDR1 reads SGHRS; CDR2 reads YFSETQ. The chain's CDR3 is CASSFGAANEQFF. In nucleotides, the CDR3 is TGCGCCAGCAGCTTTGGAGCGGCCAATGAGCAGTTCTTC.

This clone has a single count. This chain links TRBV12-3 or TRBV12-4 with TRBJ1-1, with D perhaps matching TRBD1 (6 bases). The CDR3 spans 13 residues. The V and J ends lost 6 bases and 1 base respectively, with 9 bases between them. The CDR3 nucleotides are TGTGCCAGCAGACAGGGTACGAACACTGAAGCTTTCTTT. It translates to CASRQGTNTEAFF.

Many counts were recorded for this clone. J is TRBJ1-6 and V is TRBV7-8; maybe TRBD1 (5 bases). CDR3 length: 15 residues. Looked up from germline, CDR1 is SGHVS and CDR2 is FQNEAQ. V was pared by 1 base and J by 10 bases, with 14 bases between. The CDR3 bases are TGTGCCAGCAGCTTAGTTCCCTCGCGGGGCTCACCCCTCCACTTT. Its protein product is CASSLVPSRGSPLHF.

Here the CDR3 reads CASSSPGQTDTDTQYF. The CDR3 nucleotides are TGTGCCAGCAGCTCGCCGGGACAGACAGACACAGATACGCAGTATTTT. The rearrangement uses TRBV7-9 and TRBJ2-3, with 7 positions matching TRBD1. Germline-derived CDR1 and CDR2 are SEHNR and FQNEAQ (reference sequence). The CDR3 spans 16 residues. V gave up 4 bases and J gave up 2 bases; unmatched junction bases: 9.

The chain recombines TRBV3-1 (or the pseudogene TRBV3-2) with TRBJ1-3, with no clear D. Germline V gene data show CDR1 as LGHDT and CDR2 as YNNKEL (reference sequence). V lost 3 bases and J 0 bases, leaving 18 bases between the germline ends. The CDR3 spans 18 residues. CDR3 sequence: CASSQVYGSRSSGNTIYF. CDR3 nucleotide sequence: TGTGCCAGCAGCCAGGTGTATGGGAGTAGGTCCTCTGGAAACACCATATATTTT.

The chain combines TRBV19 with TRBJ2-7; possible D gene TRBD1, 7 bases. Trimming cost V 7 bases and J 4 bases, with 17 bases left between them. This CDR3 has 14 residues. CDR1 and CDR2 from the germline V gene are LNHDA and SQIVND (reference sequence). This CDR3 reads CASNPSRGRYEQYF. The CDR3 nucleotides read TGTGCCAGTAATCCGTCCAGGGGGAGGTACGAGCAGTACTTC.

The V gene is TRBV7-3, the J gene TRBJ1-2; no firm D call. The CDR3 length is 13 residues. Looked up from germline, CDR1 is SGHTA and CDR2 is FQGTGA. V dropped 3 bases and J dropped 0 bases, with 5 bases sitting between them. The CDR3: CASSLGTNYGYTF. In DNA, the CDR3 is TGTGCCAGCAGCTTGGGCACTAACTATGGCTACACCTTC.

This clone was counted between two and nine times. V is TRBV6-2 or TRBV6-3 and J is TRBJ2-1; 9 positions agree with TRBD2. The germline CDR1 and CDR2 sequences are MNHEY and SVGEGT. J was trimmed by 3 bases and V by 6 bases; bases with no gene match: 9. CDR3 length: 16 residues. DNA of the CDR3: TGTGCCAGCAGCCTTGAGAGCGGGAGGTTCTACAATGAGCAGTTCTTC. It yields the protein CASSLESGRFYNEQFF.